The present T cell receptor (beta chain) was sequenced within a study of blood T cell repertoires in COVID-19. Background on the study: COVID-19 samples from acute and convalescent phases originated in the United States, Italy and Spain. From T cells, B-cell-depleted T cells, or PBMCs came the material, which was cDNA or gDNA.

V shed 4 bases and J 0 bases; nucleotides not matched to a gene: 7. Germline V lookup: CDR1 SGHTS, CDR2 YDEGEE. The CDR3 is 15 residues long. Original processing methods: Amplified reference gene primers provided the basis for estimating nucleated cell counts. Produced via immunoSEQ multiplex PCR; TCRdb's table is partial and in-frame only. V and J calls and clone size are given by that table; D and trimming were obtained from the DNA. The sample comprises some 190,000 clones, approximately 84% of which are singletons, and around 5% rests with the top ten. The sequenced sample was peripheral blood. The source is a woman of 80 years or more with acute or convalescent COVID-19. The chain employs TRBV5-8 and TRBJ2-7, with TRBD1 identical over 7 bases. CDR3 in DNA: TGTGCCAGCAGCCGTAGACAGGGCAGCTCCTACGAGCAGTACTTC. It codes for CASSRRQGSSYEQYF.